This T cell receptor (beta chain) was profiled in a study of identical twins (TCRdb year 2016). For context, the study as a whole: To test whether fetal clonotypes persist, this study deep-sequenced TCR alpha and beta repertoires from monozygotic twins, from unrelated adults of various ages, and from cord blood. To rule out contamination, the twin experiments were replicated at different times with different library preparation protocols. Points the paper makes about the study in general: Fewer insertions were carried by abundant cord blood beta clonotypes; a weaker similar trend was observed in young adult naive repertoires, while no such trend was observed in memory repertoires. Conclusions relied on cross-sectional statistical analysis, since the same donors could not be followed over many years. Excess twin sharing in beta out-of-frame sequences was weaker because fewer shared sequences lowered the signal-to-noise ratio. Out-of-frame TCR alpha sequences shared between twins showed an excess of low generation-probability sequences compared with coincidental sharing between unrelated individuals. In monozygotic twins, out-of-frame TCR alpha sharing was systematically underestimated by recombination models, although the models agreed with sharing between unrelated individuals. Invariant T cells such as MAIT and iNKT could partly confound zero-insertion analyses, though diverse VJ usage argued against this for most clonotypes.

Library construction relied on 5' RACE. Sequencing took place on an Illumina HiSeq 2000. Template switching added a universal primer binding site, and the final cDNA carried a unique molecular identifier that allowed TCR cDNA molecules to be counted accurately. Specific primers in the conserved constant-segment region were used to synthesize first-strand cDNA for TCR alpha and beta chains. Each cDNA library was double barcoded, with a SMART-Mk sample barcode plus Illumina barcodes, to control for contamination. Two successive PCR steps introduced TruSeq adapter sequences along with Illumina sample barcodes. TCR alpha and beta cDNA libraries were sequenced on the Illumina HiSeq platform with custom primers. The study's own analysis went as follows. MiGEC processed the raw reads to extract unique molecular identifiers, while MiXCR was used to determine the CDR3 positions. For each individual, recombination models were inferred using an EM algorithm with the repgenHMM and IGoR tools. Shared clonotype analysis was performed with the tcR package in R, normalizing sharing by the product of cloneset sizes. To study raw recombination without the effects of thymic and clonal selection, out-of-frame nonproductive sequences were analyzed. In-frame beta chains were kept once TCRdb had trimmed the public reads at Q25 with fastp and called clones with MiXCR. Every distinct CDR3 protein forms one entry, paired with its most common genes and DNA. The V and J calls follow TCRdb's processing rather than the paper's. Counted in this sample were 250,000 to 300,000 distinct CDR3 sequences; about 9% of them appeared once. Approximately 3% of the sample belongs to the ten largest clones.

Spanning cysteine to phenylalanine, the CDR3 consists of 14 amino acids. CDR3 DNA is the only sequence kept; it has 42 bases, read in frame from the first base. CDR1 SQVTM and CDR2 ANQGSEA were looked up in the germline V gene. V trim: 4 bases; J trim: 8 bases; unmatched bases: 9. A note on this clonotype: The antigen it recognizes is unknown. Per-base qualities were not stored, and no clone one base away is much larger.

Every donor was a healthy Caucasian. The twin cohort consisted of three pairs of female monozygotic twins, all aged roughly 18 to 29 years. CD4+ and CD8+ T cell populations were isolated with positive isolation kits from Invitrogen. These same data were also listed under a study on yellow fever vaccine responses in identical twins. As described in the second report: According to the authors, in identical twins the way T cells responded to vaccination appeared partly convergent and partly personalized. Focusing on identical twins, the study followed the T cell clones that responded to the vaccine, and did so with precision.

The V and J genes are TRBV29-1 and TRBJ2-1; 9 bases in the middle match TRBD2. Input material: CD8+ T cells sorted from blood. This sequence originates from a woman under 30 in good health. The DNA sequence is TGCAGCGTTGGACTCAGCGGGAGGATTGATGAGCAGTTCTTC. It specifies CSVGLSGRIDEQFF.